Here is one T cell receptor (beta chain) with its context. The source of the sample is a study of T cell changes during pregnancy in multiple sclerosis. The CDR3 is 17 residues long. Germline V gene data show CDR1 as SGHRS and CDR2 as YFSETQ. Unmatched junction bases numbered 5, after V lost 1 base and J lost 5 bases. Clones were sequenced by immunoSEQ multiplex PCR, and TCRdb holds only the in-frame ones, with some missing. The repertoire consists of approximately 70,000 clones, with around 92% occurring once and the leading ten covering 1.1% to 1.5%. Here the sequenced sample was peripheral blood, taken in the second trimester of pregnancy. The chain employs TRBV5-1 and TRBJ2-2, with 13 bases lining up with TRBD2. This receptor was obtained from a female donor in good health, enrolled as a control in a pregnancy study. As DNA, the CDR3 is TGCGCCAGCAGCTTGAGACTAGCGGGGGGCAAGACCGGGGAGCTGTTTTTT. Its protein product is CASSLRLAGGKTGELFF. The entire variable domain, with the rest obtained from reference TRBV5-1 and TRBJ2-2, is as follows: KAGVTQTPRYLIKTRGQQVTLSCSPISGHRSVSWYQQTPGQGLQFLFEYFSETQRNKGNFPGRFSGRQFSNSRSEMNVSTLELGDSALYLCASSLRLAGGKTGELFFGEGSRLTVL.